This record concerns one T cell receptor (beta chain) sequence. The antigen is unknown. The data belong to a study of beta chain features in type 1 diabetes. Study context: Healthy donors and patients had similar age, gender and cell yields.

V dropped 8 bases and J dropped 4; count of bases not matched to a gene: 7. CDR3 length: 12 amino acids. CDR1 and CDR2 from the germline V gene are SQVTM and ANQGSEA. Reverse transcription of all isolated RNA meant that expressed TCRB transcripts were sequenced. There were approximately 3.5 million reads on average in the naive, central memory and regulatory T cell samples. Some clones are missing from TCRdb's copy, which holds only in-frame ones; the method was immunoSEQ multiplex PCR. Of about 160,000 clones listed, roughly 60% were seen once; the top ten hold approximately 0.089%. Broader study findings: A PCR bias possibly favoring shorter templates would apply equally to patients and controls. In every one of the four CD4+ subsets, TCRB CDR3s were moderately but significantly shorter in Type 1 diabetes patients.

The source is a man under 40 with type 1 diabetes. The sample taken for sequencing was naive CD4+ T cells from blood. The chain recombines TRBV29-1 with TRBJ2-7; 8 bases fit TRBD2. The CDR3 nucleotides are TGCAGCCCAAGCGGGGGCCGGTACGAGCAGTACTTC. Translated, it gives CSPSGGRYEQYF.